One sample yielded the 5 T cell receptor beta chains listed below, sequenced in a study of blood T cell repertoires in COVID-19. Assay used: immunoSEQ multiplex PCR; TCRdb lists only in-frame clones, some missing. The sample lists under 65,000 clones; roughly 70% were seen once. Sample: peripheral blood. Receptor source: a woman between 70 and 85 years old with acute or convalescent COVID-19.

This clone was found once. This rearrangement joins TRBV30 to TRBJ1-1; D is unresolved. Germline V gives CDR1 GTSNPN, CDR2 SVGIG (reference sequence). The CDR3 runs 12 residues. Trimming shortened V by 3 bases and J by 1 base, and 6 bases separated the two germline ends. The CDR3 here is CAWRAGNTEAFF. The CDR3 DNA reads TGTGCCTGGAGAGCGGGGAACACTGAAGCTTTCTTT.

The rearrangement links TRBV3-1 (or the pseudogene TRBV3-2) to TRBJ1-2; 9 bases are a match to TRBD1. CDR3 length equals 13 residues. After removal of 4 bases from V and 10 bases from J, the junction contained 7 bases not matched to a gene. Germline V gene lookup returns CDR1 LGHDT and CDR2 YNNKEL (reference sequence). CDR3 residues: CASSLGQGFSYTF. The CDR3 DNA follows: TGTGCCAGCAGCCTCGGACAGGGGTTTTCCTACACCTTC.

The chain carries TRBV18 and TRBJ2-3; D uncertain. The CDR3 contains 14 residues. Germline V gene lookup returns CDR1 KGHSH and CDR2 LQKENI. V lost 3 bases, J lost 0 bases, and 7 bases lay in between. For the CDR3, the DNA is TGTGCCAGCTCACCGTCCACTAGCACAGATACGCAGTATTTT. Its protein is CASSPSTSTDTQYF. The complete variable domain, with remaining parts taken from reference TRBV18 and TRBJ2-3, reads NAGVMQNPRHLVRRRGQEARLRCSPMKGHSHVYWYRQLPEEGLKFMVYLQKENIIDESGMPKERFSAEFPKEGPSILRIQQVVRGDSAAYFCASSPSTSTDTQYFGPGTRLTVL.

The chain joins TRBV5-4 to TRBJ1-4, with no clear D. Looked up from germline, CDR1 is SGHNT and CDR2 is YYREEE (reference sequence). The CDR3 is 13 residues long. V lost 3 bases, J lost 8 bases, and 11 bases lay in between. CDR3 bases: TGTGCCAGCAGCTCCCCAATTGAGGAAAAACTGTTTTTT. Amino acid sequence: CASSSPIEEKLFF. Full variable domain (remainder filled in from reference TRBV5-4 and TRBJ1-4): ETGVTQSPTHLIKTRGQQVTLRCSSQSGHNTVSWYQQALGQGPQFIFQYYREEENGRGNFPPRFSGLQFPNYSSELNVNALELDDSALYLCASSSPIEEKLFFGSGTQLSVL.

In regard to this clone: This sample also contains other DNA sequences that code for the same CDR3. The chain uses TRBV7-9 and TRBJ1-1, with a possible D match to TRBD1 (5 bases). The CDR3 is made up of 13 amino acids. V lost 2 bases to trimming and J lost 4 bases, with 8 bases between them. Looked up from germline, CDR1 is SEHNR and CDR2 is FQNEAQ (reference sequence). The CDR3 protein is CASSLQGSTEAFF. The DNA of the CDR3 is TGTGCCAGCAGCTTACAGGGATCCACTGAAGCTTTCTTT.